This TCR beta chain is from a study of cytomegalovirus exposure and HLA in healthy donors. General study points: Being indistinguishable, some V segments were excluded, TRBV6-2 and TRBV6-3 among them.

The PCR contained 60 Vbeta and 13 Jbeta primers. Clones were read by immunoSEQ multiplex PCR, and TCRdb kept only the in-frame ones, dropping some. The data show more than 75,000 clones, 74% seen once. CDR3 length: 15 amino acids. Germline-derived CDR1 and CDR2 are MNHEY and SMNVEV (reference sequence). The V gene end was trimmed by 6 bases and the J gene end by 9 bases; junction bases not matched to a gene: 8. With respect to this clone: Antigen: not known.

The TCR comes from a man aged 40-50 years in good health and CMV-seropositive. The V gene is TRBV27, the J gene TRBJ1-6; the match to TRBD1 covers 10 bases. What was sequenced was PBMCs. In DNA, the CDR3 is TGTGCCAGCAGAGAAGTAGGACAGGGGGGTTCACCCCTCCACTTT. Residues: CASREVGQGGSPLHF.